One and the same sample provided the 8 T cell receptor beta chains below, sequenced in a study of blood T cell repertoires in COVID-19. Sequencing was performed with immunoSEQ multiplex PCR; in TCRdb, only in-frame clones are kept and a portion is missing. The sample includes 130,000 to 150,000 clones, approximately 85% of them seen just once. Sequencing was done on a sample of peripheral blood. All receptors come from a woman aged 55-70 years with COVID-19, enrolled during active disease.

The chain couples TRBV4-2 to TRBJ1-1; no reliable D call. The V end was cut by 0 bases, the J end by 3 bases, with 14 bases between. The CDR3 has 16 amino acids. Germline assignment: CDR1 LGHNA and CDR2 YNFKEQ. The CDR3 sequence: CASSQDSLRSYTEAFF. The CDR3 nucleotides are TGTGCCAGCAGCCAAGATAGCCTGAGGAGTTACACTGAAGCTTTCTTT.

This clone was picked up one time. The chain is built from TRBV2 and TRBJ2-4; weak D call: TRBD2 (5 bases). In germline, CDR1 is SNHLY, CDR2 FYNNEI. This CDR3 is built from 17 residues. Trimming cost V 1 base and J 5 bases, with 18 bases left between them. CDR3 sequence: CASSEVIRGALENIQYF. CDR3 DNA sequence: TGTGCCAGCAGTGAAGTGATCCGGGGAGCTTTGGAAAACATTCAGTACTTC.

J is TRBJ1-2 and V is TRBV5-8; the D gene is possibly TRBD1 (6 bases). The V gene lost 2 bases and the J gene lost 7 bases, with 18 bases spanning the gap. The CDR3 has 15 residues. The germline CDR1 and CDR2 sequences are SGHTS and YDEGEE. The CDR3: CASSFGSGGAFGYTF. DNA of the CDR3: TGTGCCAGCAGCTTTGGGTCGGGGGGCGCCTTTGGCTACACCTTC.

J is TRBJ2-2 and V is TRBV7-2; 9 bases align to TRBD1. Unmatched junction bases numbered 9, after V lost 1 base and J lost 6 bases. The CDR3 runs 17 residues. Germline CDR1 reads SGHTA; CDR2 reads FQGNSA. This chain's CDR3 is CASSLVGTGYGPGELFF. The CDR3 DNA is TGTGCCAGCAGCTTAGTCGGGACAGGGTATGGCCCCGGGGAGCTGTTTTTT.

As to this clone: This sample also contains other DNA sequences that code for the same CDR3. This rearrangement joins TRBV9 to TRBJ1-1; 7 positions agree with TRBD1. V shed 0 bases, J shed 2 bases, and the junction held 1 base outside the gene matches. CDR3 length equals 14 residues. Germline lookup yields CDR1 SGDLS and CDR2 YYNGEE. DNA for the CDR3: TGTGCCAGCAGCGTAGGACAGGGCAACACTGAAGCTTTCTTT. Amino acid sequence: CASSVGQGNTEAFF.

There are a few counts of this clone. The CDR3 reads CASSLFWDRVSYTF. The CDR3, as DNA: TGTGCCAGCAGCTTATTTTGGGACAGGGTTAGCTACACCTTC. The chain has TRBV7-2 and TRBJ1-2, with 9 nucleotides matching TRBD1. The CDR3 covers 14 residues. The V gene's germline CDR1 is SGHTA and CDR2 FQGNSA. V trimming: 2 bases; J trimming: 9 bases; junction bases outside the gene matches: 7. Full variable domain (rest looked up from reference TRBV7-2 and TRBJ1-2): GAGVSQSPSNKVTEKGKDVELRCDPISGHTALYWYRQSLGQGLEFLIYFQGNSAPDKSGLPSDRFSAERTGGSVSTLTIQRTQQEDSAVYLCASSLFWDRVSYTFGSGTRLTVV.

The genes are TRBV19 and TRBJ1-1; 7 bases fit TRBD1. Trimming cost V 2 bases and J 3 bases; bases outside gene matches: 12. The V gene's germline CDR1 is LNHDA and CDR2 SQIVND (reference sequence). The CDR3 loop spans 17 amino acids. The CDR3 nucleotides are TGTGCCAGTAGTATAACTCTGACAGGGAACGAGGACACTGAAGCTTTCTTT. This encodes CASSITLTGNEDTEAFF.

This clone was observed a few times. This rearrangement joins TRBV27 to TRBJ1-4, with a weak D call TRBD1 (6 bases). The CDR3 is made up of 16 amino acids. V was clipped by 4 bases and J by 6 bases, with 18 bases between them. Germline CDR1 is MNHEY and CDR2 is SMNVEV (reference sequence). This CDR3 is CASSSQGPGVDEKLFF. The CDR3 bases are TGTGCCAGCAGTTCACAGGGTCCGGGTGTGGATGAAAAACTGTTTTTT. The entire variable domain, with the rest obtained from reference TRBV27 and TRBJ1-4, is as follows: EAQVTQNPRYLITVTGKKLTVTCSQNMNHEYMSWYRQDPGLGLRQIYYSMNVEVTDKGDVPEGYKVSRKEKRNFPLILESPSPNQTSLYFCASSSQGPGVDEKLFFGSGTQLSVL.